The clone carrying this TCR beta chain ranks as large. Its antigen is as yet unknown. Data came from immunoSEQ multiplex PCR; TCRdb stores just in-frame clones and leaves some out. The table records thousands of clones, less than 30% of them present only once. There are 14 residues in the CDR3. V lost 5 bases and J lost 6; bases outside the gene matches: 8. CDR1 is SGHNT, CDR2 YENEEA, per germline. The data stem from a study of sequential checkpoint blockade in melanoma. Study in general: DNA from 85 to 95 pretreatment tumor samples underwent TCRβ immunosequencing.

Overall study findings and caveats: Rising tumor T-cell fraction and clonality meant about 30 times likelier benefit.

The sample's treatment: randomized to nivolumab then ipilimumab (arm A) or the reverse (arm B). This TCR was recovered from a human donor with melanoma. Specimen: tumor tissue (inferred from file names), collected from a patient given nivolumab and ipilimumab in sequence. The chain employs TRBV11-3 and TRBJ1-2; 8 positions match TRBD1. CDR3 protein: CASSPGGERNGYTF. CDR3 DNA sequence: TGTGCCAGCAGCCCAGGGGGCGAAAGGAATGGCTACACCTTC.